These T cell receptor beta chains were read from a single sample in a study of vaccination and CD4 T cells after COVID-19. Their antigen targets remain unknown. TCRdb called the PCR reads again in MiXCR, with one record for every CDR3 protein. There are about 13,000 distinct CDR3 sequences in the sample; about 60% occur only once, and approximately 19% lies in the top ten. Source material: CD4+ T cells from blood, cultured in vitro. The receptors shown here come from a human donor who had recovered from COVID-19. CDR3s include the opening cysteine and the closing phenylalanine or tryptophan. The order of the fields is J gene, clone size, V gene, D gene, CDR3 DNA, CDR3 protein. D genes are given only for firm matches. Clone size appears in some rows only: once, few, many, or a class for an expanded clone.

J gene: TRBJ1-2
clone size: few
V gene: TRBV20-1
D gene: TRBD1
CDR3 DNA: TGCAGTGCGAGACACAGGGACAGGTTTTTCCTTAACTATGGCTACACCTTC
CDR3 protein: CSARHRDRFFLNYGYTF

J gene: TRBJ1-3
clone size: -
V gene: TRBV7-2
D gene: -
CDR3 DNA: TGTGCCAGCAGCTCCGGAAACACCATATATTTT
CDR3 protein: CASSSGNTIYF

J gene: TRBJ1-6
clone size: -
V gene: TRBV7-8
D gene: -
CDR3 DNA: TGTGCCAGCAGCTTAGCGGGGACCCCCAATTCACCCCTCCACTTT
CDR3 protein: CASSLAGTPNSPLHF

J gene: TRBJ2-5
clone size: -
V gene: TRBV7-6
D gene: -
CDR3 DNA: TGTGCCAGCAGCGAAAGCACCCTGGGGACCCAGTACTTC
CDR3 protein: CASSESTLGTQYF

J gene: TRBJ2-2
clone size: -
V gene: TRBV19
D gene: -
CDR3 DNA: TGTGCCAGTAGTGGCTACAGGGACACCGGGGAGCTGTTTTTT
CDR3 protein: CASSGYRDTGELFF

J gene: TRBJ1-2
clone size: -
V gene: TRBV5-1
D gene: TRBD1
CDR3 DNA: TGCGCCAGCAGCATGGGACAGGGCATAACTAATGGCTACACCTTC
CDR3 protein: CASSMGQGITNGYTF

J gene: TRBJ1-3
clone size: few
V gene: TRBV6-1
D gene: -
CDR3 DNA: TGTGCCAGCAGTGAAGTCGCCGGGGTGGGCTCTGGAAACACCATATATTTT
CDR3 protein: CASSEVAGVGSGNTIYF

J gene: TRBJ1-1
clone size: -
V gene: TRBV28
D gene: TRBD1
CDR3 DNA: TGTGCCAGCACTAACAGTTGGGACAGGGTCACTGAAGCTTTCTTT
CDR3 protein: CASTNSWDRVTEAFF

J gene: TRBJ1-1
clone size: few
V gene: TRBV6-5
D gene: TRBD1
CDR3 DNA: TGTGCCAGCAGTTCCCCCGCCGGGACAGAGTACAGTAGGACTGAAGCTTTCTTT
CDR3 protein: CASSSPAGTEYSRTEAFF

J gene: TRBJ2-6
clone size: -
V gene: TRBV6-1
D gene: -
CDR3 DNA: TGTGCCAGCAGTGCCGAACAGGATTCCTCTGGGGCCAACGTCCTGACTTTC
CDR3 protein: CASSAEQDSSGANVLTF

J gene: TRBJ2-7
clone size: -
V gene: TRBV19
D gene: TRBD2
CDR3 DNA: TGTGCCAGTAGTCTACTAGCGGAGGCCTACGAGCAGTACTTC
CDR3 protein: CASSLLAEAYEQYF

J gene: TRBJ1-2
clone size: -
V gene: TRBV27
D gene: TRBD1
CDR3 DNA: TGTGCCAGCAGTTCGCACAGGGGGCCCTCCTATGGCTACACCTTC
CDR3 protein: CASSSHRGPSYGYTF

J gene: TRBJ1-1
clone size: -
V gene: TRBV7-2
D gene: -
CDR3 DNA: TGTGCCAGCAGCTTAGGCCGGGGGCGCACTGAAGCTTTCTTT
CDR3 protein: CASSLGRGRTEAFF

J gene: TRBJ2-1
clone size: -
V gene: TRBV20-1
D gene: -
CDR3 DNA: TGCAGTGCTAGAGATTTAGAAGGGGGGTTCAATGAGCAGTTCTTC
CDR3 protein: CSARDLEGGFNEQFF

J gene: TRBJ2-3
clone size: -
V gene: TRBV7-8
D gene: -
CDR3 DNA: TGTGCCAGCAGCTTTGGCTTAGAGGTCACAGATACGCAGTATTTT
CDR3 protein: CASSFGLEVTDTQYF

J gene: TRBJ1-1
clone size: few
V gene: TRBV20-1
D gene: -
CDR3 DNA: TGCAGTGCTAGAGATCTCCGGAAGAACACTGAAGCTTTCTTT
CDR3 protein: CSARDLRKNTEAFF

J gene: TRBJ2-7
clone size: -
V gene: TRBV6-1
D gene: TRBD2
CDR3 DNA: TGTGCCAGCAGTGAAGTTAGCGGGGGGGCCCACGAGCAGTACTTC
CDR3 protein: CASSEVSGGAHEQYF

J gene: TRBJ1-5
clone size: -
V gene: TRBV19
D gene: -
CDR3 DNA: TGTGCCAGTAGGGACCCGGGGAATCAGCCCCAGCATTTT
CDR3 protein: CASRDPGNQPQHF

J gene: TRBJ1-1
clone size: -
V gene: TRBV6-2/TRBV6-3
D gene: -
CDR3 DNA: TGTGCCAGCAGTTACTCGACGGGGGGGAAGACTGAAGCTTTCTTT
CDR3 protein: CASSYSTGGKTEAFF

J gene: TRBJ1-1
clone size: -
V gene: TRBV19
D gene: -
CDR3 DNA: TGTGCCAGTAGTACCTCGGGGACTGAAGCTTTCTTT
CDR3 protein: CASSTSGTEAFF

J gene: TRBJ2-3
clone size: -
V gene: TRBV7-2
D gene: TRBD2
CDR3 DNA: TGTGCCAGCAGCTCCGGAGCGGGGGGGTCAGATACGCAGTATTTT
CDR3 protein: CASSSGAGGSDTQYF

J gene: TRBJ2-1
clone size: -
V gene: TRBV24-1
D gene: -
CDR3 DNA: TGTGCCACCAGTGATTTGCCAGACAATGAGCAGTTCTTC
CDR3 protein: CATSDLPDNEQFF

J gene: TRBJ1-6
clone size: -
V gene: TRBV12-3/TRBV12-4
D gene: TRBD1
CDR3 DNA: TGTGCCAGCAGCGAGACAGGGGATAATTCACCCCTCCACTTT
CDR3 protein: CASSETGDNSPLHF

J gene: TRBJ1-2
clone size: few
V gene: TRBV7-2
D gene: -
CDR3 DNA: TGTGCCAGCAGCTTTCCAGGGTCGGCTGGCTACACCTTC
CDR3 protein: CASSFPGSAGYTF

J gene: TRBJ1-2
clone size: -
V gene: TRBV18
D gene: -
CDR3 DNA: TGTGCCAGCTCACCTGAGCGGTATGGCCACACCTTC
CDR3 protein: CASSPERYGHTF

J gene: TRBJ2-3
clone size: -
V gene: TRBV27
D gene: -
CDR3 DNA: TGTGCCAGCAGTTCGAGGTCAGGGAGCACAGATACGCAGTATTTT
CDR3 protein: CASSSRSGSTDTQYF

J gene: TRBJ2-1
clone size: few
V gene: TRBV15
D gene: -
CDR3 DNA: TGTGCCACCAGCAGAGATACTGGCAGCTTTGAGCAGTTCTTC
CDR3 protein: CATSRDTGSFEQFF

J gene: TRBJ1-1
clone size: few
V gene: TRBV6-1
D gene: -
CDR3 DNA: TGTGCCAGTGGGACCTGGAGCACTGAAGCTTTCTTT
CDR3 protein: CASGTWSTEAFF

J gene: TRBJ1-5
clone size: -
V gene: TRBV2
D gene: TRBD1
CDR3 DNA: TGTGCCAGCAGTTTTTCAGGGGGCTCTCAGCCCCAGCATTTT
CDR3 protein: CASSFSGGSQPQHF

J gene: TRBJ1-2
clone size: few
V gene: TRBV11-2
D gene: -
CDR3 DNA: TGTGCCAGCAGCTTTCGGGACGGCTACACCTTC
CDR3 protein: CASSFRDGYTF

J gene: TRBJ1-2
clone size: -
V gene: TRBV27
D gene: TRBD1
CDR3 DNA: TGTGCCAGCCGCCCTAACTTGGGCAGGGGGCGGCTAAGTGATGGCTACACCTTC
CDR3 protein: CASRPNLGRGRLSDGYTF

J gene: TRBJ1-6
clone size: -
V gene: TRBV19
D gene: -
CDR3 DNA: TGTGCCAGTAGTGGGACGGGGAATTCACCCCTCCACTTT
CDR3 protein: CASSGTGNSPLHF

J gene: TRBJ2-7
clone size: -
V gene: TRBV27
D gene: -
CDR3 DNA: TGTGCCAGCAGTTTCACAGGACACCGTTCGTACGAGCAGTACTTC
CDR3 protein: CASSFTGHRSYEQYF

J gene: TRBJ1-1
clone size: -
V gene: TRBV2
D gene: -
CDR3 DNA: TGTGCCAGCAGGGGAGACAGGTTGAACACTGAAGCTTTCTTT
CDR3 protein: CASRGDRLNTEAFF

J gene: TRBJ1-5
clone size: -
V gene: TRBV27
D gene: -
CDR3 DNA: TGTGCCAGCAGTTTACGGGGACCTGAAGGGGGCAATCAGCCCCAGCATTTT
CDR3 protein: CASSLRGPEGGNQPQHF

J gene: TRBJ2-3
clone size: -
V gene: TRBV20-1
D gene: TRBD1
CDR3 DNA: TGCAGTGCTGTACCGGGACAGGGCATAGATACGCAGTATTTT
CDR3 protein: CSAVPGQGIDTQYF

J gene: TRBJ1-2
clone size: -
V gene: TRBV28
D gene: -
CDR3 DNA: TGTGCCAGCCTAGACAGTAACTATGGCTACACCTTC
CDR3 protein: CASLDSNYGYTF

J gene: TRBJ2-7
clone size: -
V gene: TRBV7-8
D gene: -
CDR3 DNA: TGTGCCAGCAGCCCTAAATCGGGACAATACTACGAGCAGTACTTC
CDR3 protein: CASSPKSGQYYEQYF

J gene: TRBJ2-1
clone size: -
V gene: TRBV27
D gene: TRBD2
CDR3 DNA: TGTGCCAGCAGTTTTGGGACTAGCAGAGATGAGCAGTTCTTC
CDR3 protein: CASSFGTSRDEQFF

J gene: TRBJ2-1
clone size: -
V gene: TRBV10-3
D gene: -
CDR3 DNA: TGTGCCATCAGTGATCCAGCCAGGGGTTTGTCTGGTGAGCAGTTCTTC
CDR3 protein: CAISDPARGLSGEQFF

J gene: TRBJ1-2
clone size: -
V gene: TRBV6-1
D gene: -
CDR3 DNA: TGTGCCAGCAGTGATGTCGACAGGACCTATGACTACACCTTC
CDR3 protein: CASSDVDRTYDYTF

J gene: TRBJ1-2
clone size: few
V gene: TRBV10-3
D gene: -
CDR3 DNA: TGTGCCATCAGCTACGGACAGCCTAACTATGGCTACACCTTC
CDR3 protein: CAISYGQPNYGYTF

J gene: TRBJ2-3
clone size: -
V gene: TRBV6-1
D gene: -
CDR3 DNA: TGTGCCAGCAGCCAGGGGAGGTCTCCTAGCACAGATACGCAGTATTTT
CDR3 protein: CASSQGRSPSTDTQYF

J gene: TRBJ1-1
clone size: -
V gene: TRBV20-1
D gene: -
CDR3 DNA: TGCAGTGCTAGGGATCCGAACACTGAAGCTTTCTTT
CDR3 protein: CSARDPNTEAFF